This T cell receptor beta chain was found in a study of blood T cell repertoires in COVID-19. Study-level background: PBMCs, B-cell-depleted T cells, or T cells provided the cDNA or gDNA that made up the material.

Original methodology: From reference gene primer amplification, estimates of nucleated cell counts were derived. Generated by immunoSEQ multiplex PCR, the TCRdb table keeps only in-frame clones and is missing some. V, J and clone size are taken as reported in that table, and D and trimming were inferred from the DNA itself. Among about 57,000 clones listed, 65% to 80% were seen once. V was cut by 2 bases and J by 7 bases, with 11 bases left in between. Looked up from germline, CDR1 is MNHEY and CDR2 is SVGEGT. The CDR3 loop spans 13 amino acids. Sequencing input: peripheral blood. The clonotype was recovered from a human donor in a cohort sampled during active COVID-19. The V and J genes are TRBV6-2 or TRBV6-3 and TRBJ1-2; D might be TRBD1 (5 bases). The CDR3 bases are TGTGCCAGCAGTTACCGGCAGGGCTTTGGCTACACCTTC. Translated, it gives CASSYRQGFGYTF.